The clone carrying this TCR beta chain has only a few counts. The antigen remains undetermined. The CDR3 length is 14 residues. V trimming: 6 bases; J trimming: 5 bases; junction bases outside the gene matches: 6. Per the germline V gene, CDR1 is MNHNS and CDR2 is SASEGT. The sample belongs to a study of identical twins. Whole-study results and caveats: Possibly, invariant MAIT and iNKT cells partly confounded zero-insertion analyses. Within cord blood, abundant beta clonotypes carried fewer insertions, but memory repertoires showed no such trend. Out-of-frame alpha sequences shared between twins exhibited an excess of low generation probability.

The cDNA had a unique molecular identifier and a template-switch universal primer site. TCRdb re-analysed the 5' RACE reads in MiXCR, keeping a single row per CDR3 protein. Of hundreds of thousands of distinct CDR3 sequences listed, 8.6% were seen once; the top ten hold approximately 0.94%. These data were also reused for a study on yellow fever vaccine responses in identical twins.

The chain couples TRBV6-1 to TRBJ2-1; 8 bases fit TRBD1. This receptor was taken from a woman between 18 and 30 years old in good health. Material: PBMCs. CDR3 sequence: CASRTDRVNNEQFF. The CDR3 DNA sequence: TGTGCCAGCAGAACGGACAGGGTTAACAATGAGCAGTTCTTC.